This T cell receptor beta chain was profiled in a study of a mutant IDH1 vaccine in newly diagnosed glioma. Overall study context: Of treated patients, 62.5% were men and about 38% women, averaging roughly 40 years. Therapy received beforehand was radiotherapy, temozolomide, or both, with most patients given both.

In the case of this clone: What it binds is not known.

The CDR3 is made up of 13 amino acids. Germline CDR1 SGHNT, CDR2 YYREEE (reference sequence). The ends lost 2 bases at V and 5 bases at J; junction bases unmatched: 1. Measured with immunoSEQ multiplex PCR; TCRdb has only the in-frame clones, and not every one. The sample consists of 35,000 to 40,000 clones, roughly 70% of them appearing once. Time point in this sample: week 47, end of study. Mutant IDH1 20-mer peptide, at 300 ug, made up each vaccine dose, with topical imiquimod. In weeks 1, 3, 5, 7, 11, 15, 19 and 23, patients were vaccinated. The sequenced sample was PBMCs, obtained from a glioma patient whose treatment included an IDH1 peptide vaccine. The TCR was taken from a man aged 35-49 years with glioma. This chain links TRBV5-4 with TRBJ2-7; 10 bases map to TRBD1. Here the CDR3 DNA reads TGTGCCAGCAGCTTCGACAGGGGGCACGAGCAGTACTTC. It yields the protein CASSFDRGHEQYF.